This T cell receptor (beta chain) was sequenced during a study of blood T cell repertoires in COVID-19. Turning to the study itself: The study drew acute and convalescent COVID-19 samples from the United States, Italy and Spain.

As to this clone: This sample includes further DNA sequences coding for the same CDR3.

Only in-frame clones appear in the TCRdb table, and some are missing; sequencing was by immunoSEQ multiplex PCR. The table shows some 100,000 clones, with approximately 93% occurring only once. The CDR3 is 16 residues long. Trimming at V came to 1 base and at J to 1 base, leaving 0 bases not matched to a gene. CDR1 is SGHRS, CDR2 YFSETQ, per germline. This clonotype was obtained from a man aged 45 to 65 with active COVID-19. Sequenced input: peripheral blood. This sequence joins TRBV5-1 and TRBJ2-1; 12 bases agree with TRBD2. In nucleotides, the CDR3 is TGCGCCAGCAGCTTGACTAGCGGGGGGTCCTACAATGAGCAGTTCTTC. This codes for CASSLTSGGSYNEQFF.